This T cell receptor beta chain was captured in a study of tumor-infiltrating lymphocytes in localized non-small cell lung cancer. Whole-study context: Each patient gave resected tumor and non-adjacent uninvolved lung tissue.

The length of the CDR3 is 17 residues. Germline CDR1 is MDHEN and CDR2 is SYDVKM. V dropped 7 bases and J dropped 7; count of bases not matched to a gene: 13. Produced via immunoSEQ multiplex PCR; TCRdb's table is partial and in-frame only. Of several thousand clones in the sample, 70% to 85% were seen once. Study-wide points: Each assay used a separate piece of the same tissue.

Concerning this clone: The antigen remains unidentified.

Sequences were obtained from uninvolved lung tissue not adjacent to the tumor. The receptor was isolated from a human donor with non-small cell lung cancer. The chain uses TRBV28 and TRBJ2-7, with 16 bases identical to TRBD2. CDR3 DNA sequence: TGTGCCAGCAACAGTCCTGGGACTAGCGGGAGGGCCGGGGAGCAGTACTTC. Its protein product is CASNSPGTSGRAGEQYF.